This record covers a single T cell receptor beta chain. Its matching antigen is unknown. Germline lookup yields CDR1 GTSNPN and CDR2 SVGIG (reference sequence). The V end was cut by 2 bases, the J end by 3 bases, with 14 bases between. This CDR3 has 15 amino acids. These data are taken from a study of shared clonotypes between healthy human individuals. Overall study context: Donor ages ranged 18 to 49 years: a couple of women, a few men.

Several immunoSEQ plates received, in even portions, the genomic DNA of each subset. Clones were sequenced by immunoSEQ multiplex PCR, and TCRdb holds only the in-frame ones, with some missing. The sample contains millions of clones, over 90% of which appear only once. Study outcomes and limitations: Non-shared clonotypes had lower generation probabilities than those shared by all four donors.

Sample: naive CD4+ T cells from PBMCs. The subset is: CD45RA+ positively selected. This clonotype was sampled from a man between 18 and 29 years old in good health. Some clones in this sample may be carry-over from other donors' samples. This chain uses TRBV30 with TRBJ1-5; D is possibly TRBD1 (6 bases). The CDR3 bases are TGTGCCTGGAGTCCCCCCAGGGGAAACAATCAGCCCCAGCATTTT. Its translation is CAWSPPRGNNQPQHF.